This is a list of T cell receptor beta chains from one sample in a study of PD-L1 blockade in urothelial cancer. TCRdb's table, derived via immunoSEQ multiplex PCR, lists solely in-frame clones and lacks some. The sample has 85,000 to 90,000 clones, 90% to 95% seen once. The sample was PBMCs, taken around atezolizumab (anti-PD-L1) treatment. The receptors were sampled from a man between 60 and 75 years old with urothelial cancer. Each CDR3 is given with its conserved first and last residue. The D gene is left open where the match is weak. Clone size is stated in some rows and not others, as once, few, many or a class when expanded.

NA	NA	TRBV2	TRBJ1-2	CASSTGNYGYTF	TGTGCCAGCAGTACAGGGAACTATGGCTACACCTTC
NA	TRBD2	TRBV5-4	TRBJ2-1	CASSFPRTSGGEYEQFF	TGTGCCAGCAGCTTCCCTAGGACTAGCGGGGGGGAATATGAGCAGTTCTTC
once	NA	TRBV9	TRBJ1-5	CASSVDRDQPQHF	TGTGCCAGCAGCGTAGACAGGGATCAGCCCCAGCATTTT
NA	TRBD2	TRBV6-1	TRBJ2-7	CASSEGRTSGGKSYEQYF	TGTGCCAGCAGTGAGGGAAGGACTAGCGGGGGAAAATCGTACGAGCAGTACTTC
NA	TRBD1	TRBV5-6	TRBJ2-7	CASSLQGYEQYF	TGTGCCAGCAGCTTACAGGGGTACGAGCAGTACTTC
NA	TRBD2	TRBV7-2	TRBJ2-7	CASSPSGAPYEQYF	TGTGCCAGCAGCCCTAGCGGAGCTCCCTACGAGCAGTACTTC
NA	TRBD1	TRBV7-7	TRBJ2-3	CASSFQGADTQYF	TGTGCTAGCAGCTTTCAGGGGGCAGATACGCAGTATTTT
NA	NA	TRBV9	TRBJ2-7	CASSRGQSSYEQYF	TGTGCCAGCAGCAGGGGACAAAGCTCCTACGAGCAGTACTTC
NA	NA	TRBV7-9	TRBJ1-4	CASSLSRATNEKLFF	TGTGCCAGCAGCTTATCCAGGGCAACTAATGAAAAACTGTTTTTT
NA	NA	TRBV5-1	TRBJ2-7	CASSLGGTGGNEQYF	TGCGCCAGCAGCTTGGGGGGTACAGGCGGTAACGAGCAGTACTTC
NA	TRBD2	TRBV7-2	TRBJ2-7	CASSLRTSGGVGSYEQYF	TGTGCCAGCAGCTTAAGGACTAGCGGGGGGGTAGGGTCCTACGAGCAGTACTTC
once	TRBD2	TRBV6-6	TRBJ2-3	CASNLQAGGPRDTQYF	TGTGCCAGCAATCTCCAAGCGGGAGGGCCGCGGGATACGCAGTATTTT
NA	TRBD1	TRBV2	TRBJ2-1	CASEAGTGSNEQFF	TGTGCCAGCGAGGCCGGGACAGGGTCCAATGAGCAGTTCTTC
NA	NA	TRBV29-1	TRBJ2-1	CSVIDSEAGSYNEQFF	TGCAGCGTTATAGACAGCGAAGCGGGCTCCTACAATGAGCAGTTCTTC
NA	TRBD2	TRBV4-2	TRBJ2-1	CASSQDSSGGSSYNEQFF	TGTGCCAGCAGCCAAGATAGCAGCGGGGGGAGCTCCTACAATGAGCAGTTCTTC
NA	TRBD1	TRBV15	TRBJ2-5	CATSRQVQGAVGTQYF	TGTGCCACCAGCAGGCAAGTACAGGGGGCGGTGGGGACCCAGTACTTC